The source of this T cell receptor beta chain is a study of identical twins. V was pared by 4 bases and J by 0 bases, with 10 bases between. This CDR3 has 15 amino acids. In germline, CDR1 is MNHEY, CDR2 SMNVEV (reference sequence). MiXCR, run by TCRdb on the 5' RACE reads, gives a single entry per CDR3 protein. The sample contains about 890,000 distinct CDR3 sequences, about 12% of which appear only once. This clonotype has only a few counts. The same data also contributed to another study, on yellow fever vaccine responses in identical twins.

The sequencing sample was made of PBMCs. The V call is TRBV27, the J call TRBJ1-5; D is unclear. The TCR comes from a young woman in good health. The CDR3 is CASSWGGYSNQPQHF. In DNA, the CDR3 is TGTGCCAGCAGTTGGGGTGGGTATAGCAATCAGCCCCAGCATTTT.